One sample yielded the 19 T cell receptor beta chains listed below, sequenced in a study of regulatory T cells in long-lasting Graves disease. CDR3-region Arm-PCR and iRepertoire HTBI primers produced the TCR beta libraries. MiXCR, applied by TCRdb to the multiplex PCR reads, yields one record per CDR3 protein. The sample carries 450,000 to 650,000 distinct CDR3 sequences, around 15% recorded once. The time point was: newly diagnosed GD, antithyroid drugs for less than 3 months. From RNA extracted from PBMCs, the TCR library was made. A further study also used this sample, focusing on T cells in Graves' hyperthyroidism and ophthalmopathy.

Sequencing was performed on peripheral blood mononuclear cells (PBMCs), taken at new diagnosis, from a patient treated with antithyroid drugs. The receptors originated from a woman aged 35-65 years with Graves disease.

This clonotype was found many times. The chain uses TRBV7-8 and TRBJ1-4, with a tentative D call TRBD1 (6 bases). Germline V gives CDR1 SGHVS, CDR2 FQNEAQ. The CDR3 is made up of 16 amino acids. V lost 0 bases and J 5 bases, leaving 13 bases between the germline ends. CDR3 in amino acids: CASSLAGGRPNEKLFF. As DNA, the CDR3 is TGTGCCAGCAGCTTAGCGGGGGGGCGGCCGAATGAAAAACTGTTTTTT.

A few counts support this clonotype. The chain joins TRBV5-1 to TRBJ2-7; maybe TRBD2 (6 bases). CDR1 is SGHRS and CDR2 is YFSETQ in the germline V gene. V lost 4 bases and J lost 2, with 16 bases in between. The CDR3 length is 15 residues. This CDR3 is CASSLLLADPYEQYF. In DNA, the CDR3 is TGCGCCAGCAGCCTACTTTTAGCGGACCCCTACGAGCAGTACTTC.

Ten or more counts support this clonotype. This chain links TRBV5-6 with TRBJ2-1; no clear D gene. Germline CDR1 reads SGHDT; CDR2 reads YYEEEE. Deletions cut 0 bases from V and 7 bases from J, with 17 bases between. The CDR3 consists of 16 residues. CDR3 residues: CASSLGVWGLGNEQFF. The CDR3 bases are TGTGCCAGCAGCTTGGGGGTCTGGGGATTGGGGAATGAGCAGTTCTTC.

This clonotype was picked up many times. The chain couples TRBV7-2 to TRBJ1-2, with D perhaps matching TRBD1 (5 bases). The CDR3 extends over 15 amino acids. The V end lost 2 bases, the J end lost 3 bases, and 13 bases lay between the germline ends. The germline gives CDR1 SGHTA, CDR2 FQGNSA. The CDR3 coding sequence is TGTGCCAGCAGCTTATGGGACCCCAAGGACTATGGCTACACCTTC. Translated: CASSLWDPKDYGYTF. Combining the CDR3 with reference TRBV7-2 and TRBJ1-2 gives the whole variable domain GAGVSQSPSNKVTEKGKDVELRCDPISGHTALYWYRQSLGQGLEFLIYFQGNSAPDKSGLPSDRFSAERTGGSVSTLTIQRTQQEDSAVYLCASSLWDPKDYGYTFGSGTRLTVV.

The V and J genes are TRBV6-1 and TRBJ1-5; TRBD1 matches at 9 bases. V lost 6 bases to trimming and J lost 3 bases; unmatched junction nucleotides: 9. The CDR3 contains 16 residues. CDR1 is MNHNS and CDR2 is SASEGT in the germline V gene. CDR3 DNA: TGTGCCAGCAGGCCAGGGGGACAGGGTTACAATCAGCCCCAGCATTTT. It encodes CASRPGGQGYNQPQHF.

The chain joins TRBV30 to TRBJ2-7, with 9 bases that match TRBD2. After removal of 6 bases from V and 0 bases from J, the junction contained 15 bases not matched to a gene. CDR3 size: 17 residues. CDR1 GTSNPN and CDR2 SVGIG come from the germline V gene (reference sequence). The CDR3 DNA follows: TGTGCCTGCCGGGATAGCGGGGGCCCAAGGAGCTCCTACGAGCAGTACTTC. It specifies CACRDSGGPRSSYEQYF.

This chain uses TRBV6-1 with TRBJ1-2; a weak D match, TRBD1 (6 bases). Trimming removed 2 bases at V and 8 bases at J, with 18 bases between. The CDR3 extends over 15 amino acids. Germline V lookup: CDR1 MNHNS, CDR2 SASEGT. This CDR3 is CASSELSQGSKGYTF. The CDR3 coding sequence is TGTGCCAGCAGTGAACTCTCTCAGGGGTCGAAAGGCTACACCTTC.

As regards this clonotype: A read error is possible here, since a much larger clone lies one base away. This rearrangement joins TRBV5-1 to TRBJ1-1; unclear D gene. The germline V gene encodes CDR1 SGHRS and CDR2 YFSETQ. The CDR3 contains 16 residues. CDR3 region: CASSPIGLSPNTVAFF. DNA for the CDR3: TGCGCCAGCAGCCCCATTGGACTTAGCCCGAACACTGTAGCTTTCTTT.

This clonotype was observed a handful of times. V usage is TRBV6-5 and J usage is TRBJ1-2; 8 positions match TRBD1. V was clipped by 4 bases and J by 14 bases; unmatched bases: 9. In germline, CDR1 is MNHEY, CDR2 SVGAGI. The CDR3 contains 12 residues. CDR3 loop: CASSSPRGQKTF. The DNA of the CDR3 is TGTGCCAGCAGTTCCCCCAGGGGGCAAAAAACCTTC.

Ten or more counts support this clonotype. The chain recombines TRBV9 with TRBJ1-6, with 10 positions matching TRBD1. This CDR3 contains 15 residues. The germline gives CDR1 SGDLS, CDR2 YYNGEE. Losses at the gene ends were 2 bases for V and 7 bases for J; bases not matched to a gene: 3. The CDR3 protein is CASSVTGGLNSPLHF. CDR3 in DNA: TGTGCCAGCAGCGTGACAGGGGGCTTAAATTCACCCCTCCACTTT.

Ten or more counts support this clonotype. The chain links TRBV6-1 to TRBJ2-7; D gene ambiguous. The V gene's germline CDR1 is MNHNS and CDR2 SASEGT. CDR3 length: 10 amino acids. The V end lost 8 bases, the J end lost 3 bases, and 5 bases lay between the germline ends. CDR3 residues: CASGFYEQYF. DNA for the CDR3: TGTGCCAGCGGCTTCTACGAGCAGTACTTC.

The chain employs TRBV7-9 and TRBJ1-2, with 9 bases aligning to TRBD1. Germline lookup yields CDR1 SEHNR and CDR2 FQNEAQ (reference sequence). Losses at the gene ends were 3 bases for V and 2 bases for J; bases not matched to a gene: 7. The CDR3 has 16 amino acids. CDR3 in DNA: TGTGCCAGCAGCTTTCCCGGGGGGACAGGGAACTATGGCTACACCTTC. It yields the protein CASSFPGGTGNYGYTF.

V gene TRBV29-1 combines with J gene TRBJ2-7, with a weak D call TRBD2 (5 bases). The germline CDR1 and CDR2 sequences are SQVTM and ANQGSEA. V lost 4 bases to trimming and J lost 0 bases, with 7 bases between them. The CDR3 length is 12 residues. The CDR3 sequence: CSVAGNSYEQYF. The CDR3 DNA follows: TGCAGCGTTGCGGGGAACTCCTACGAGCAGTACTTC.

The chain is built from TRBV30 and TRBJ2-7, with TRBD1 as a possible D gene (5 bases). Trimming shortened V by 0 bases and J by 3 bases, and 12 bases separated the two germline ends. Germline V CDR1 and CDR2: GTSNPN, SVGIG (reference sequence). The CDR3 length is 14 residues. CDR3 in DNA: TGTGCCTGGAGTGTAGGGCAGGGCTTCTACGAGCAGTACTTC. Translation: CAWSVGQGFYEQYF.

The chain joins TRBV9 to TRBJ2-5; TRBD2 matches 11 bases. The V segment lost 1 base and the J segment 5 bases; nucleotides outside the gene matches: 7. The germline gives CDR1 SGDLS, CDR2 YYNGEE. This CDR3 region has 16 residues. The CDR3 DNA sequence: TGTGCCAGCAGCGTAAGAGTCGGGACTAGCGGTGAGACCCAGTACTTC. This codes for CASSVRVGTSGETQYF.

This clonotype showed up many times. The chain couples TRBV5-4 to TRBJ2-7; D tentatively reads TRBD1 or TRBD2 (5 bases each). The V gene's germline CDR1 is SGHNT and CDR2 YYREEE (reference sequence). The CDR3 consists of 14 residues. V gave up 7 bases and J gave up 0 bases, with 14 bases separating them. The CDR3 sequence: CASARDASSYEQYF. The CDR3 region has the DNA TGTGCCAGCGCCAGGGACGCAAGCTCCTACGAGCAGTACTTC.

This clonotype occurred a few times. V gene TRBV7-6 combines with J gene TRBJ2-5; possibly TRBD2 for D (6 bases). CDR1 is SGHVS, CDR2 FNYEAQ, per germline. The CDR3 runs to 15 residues. The V gene lost 6 bases and the J gene lost 5 bases, with 19 bases spanning the gap. CDR3 in DNA: TGTGCCAGCAGTCAACGGCCCAGTGGGGGGGAGACCCAGTACTTC. Amino acids: CASSQRPSGGETQYF.

This clonotype was seen many times. The chain uses TRBV7-2 and TRBJ2-7; 7 nucleotides agree with TRBD1. Losses at the gene ends were 4 bases for V and 3 bases for J; bases not matched to a gene: 9. Germline loops: CDR1 SGHTA, CDR2 FQGNSA. The CDR3 sequence is 15 residues long. The CDR3, as DNA: TGTGCCAGCAGCTCAGTGGGGGACAGCGACTACGAGCAGTACTTC. It encodes CASSSVGDSDYEQYF.

This clonotype was observed at least ten times. J is TRBJ2-3 and V is TRBV12-3 or TRBV12-4, with D possibly matching TRBD1 (6 bases). V was clipped by 2 bases and J by 6 bases, with 15 bases between them. The CDR3 runs to 15 residues. This CDR3 reads CASSLRGKGEDTQYF. In nucleotides, the CDR3 is TGTGCCAGCAGTTTAAGGGGGAAGGGAGAGGATACGCAGTATTTT.